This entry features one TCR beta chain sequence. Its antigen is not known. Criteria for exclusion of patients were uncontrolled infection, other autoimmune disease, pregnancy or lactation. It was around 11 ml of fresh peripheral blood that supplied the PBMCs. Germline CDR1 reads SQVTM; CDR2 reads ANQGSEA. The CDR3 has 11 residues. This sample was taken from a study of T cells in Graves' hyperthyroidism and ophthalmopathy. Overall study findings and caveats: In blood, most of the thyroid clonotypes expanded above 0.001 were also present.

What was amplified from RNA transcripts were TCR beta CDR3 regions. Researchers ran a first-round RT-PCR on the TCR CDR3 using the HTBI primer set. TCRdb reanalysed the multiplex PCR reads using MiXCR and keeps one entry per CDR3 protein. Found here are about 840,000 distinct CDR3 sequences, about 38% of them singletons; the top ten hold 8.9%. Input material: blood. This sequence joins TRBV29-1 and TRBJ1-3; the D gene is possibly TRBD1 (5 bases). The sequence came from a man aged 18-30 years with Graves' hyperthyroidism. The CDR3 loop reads CIERGPYTIYF. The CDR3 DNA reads TGCATCGAAAGGGGACCCTACACCATATATTTT.